Sequencing of this TCR beta chain was carried out in a study of blood T cell repertoires in COVID-19. Study information: The United States, Italy and Spain provided the acute and convalescent COVID-19 samples. T cells, B-cell-depleted T cells, or PBMCs supplied cDNA or gDNA.

Per the original data handling: Amplified reference gene primers provided the basis for estimating nucleated cell counts. TCRdb's copy holds only in-frame clones and misses some; the assay was immunoSEQ multiplex PCR. The V and J calls and the clone size are those of that table, but D and trimming were determined from the DNA. The sample has 270,000 or so clones, roughly 89% seen once. Trimming removed 6 bases from V and 6 bases from J; junction bases left unmatched: 8. The CDR3 has 15 residues. The germline V gene encodes CDR1 WNHNN and CDR2 SYGVQD (reference sequence). The receptor was derived from a woman younger than 45 with active or convalescent COVID-19. Sequencing input: peripheral blood. This chain links TRBV10-1 with TRBJ2-3; 11 positions match TRBD1. The CDR3 DNA sequence: TGCGCCAGCAGGAAGGGACAGGGGGAGGCGGATACGCAGTATTTT. This translates into CASRKGQGEADTQYF.